This T cell receptor (beta chain) was recorded in a study of cytomegalovirus exposure and HLA in healthy donors. Broader study findings: Overall, about 160 TCR beta chains were annotated as cytomegalovirus-associated. Researchers reported from a later analysis that most CMV-associated TCR beta chains appeared HLA-restricted. Reportedly, fewer N-insertions than the 666-donor mean appeared in an Asian-associated ancestry cluster in a later analysis.

With regard to this clone: The antigen remains undetermined.

The germline V gene has CDR1 KGHSH and CDR2 LQKENI. CDR3 length: 15 amino acids. Trimming at V came to 5 bases and at J to 5 bases, leaving 9 bases not matched to a gene. Vbeta (60) and Jbeta (13) primers were used in the PCR. The protocol was immunoSEQ multiplex PCR, while the TCRdb copy is restricted to in-frame clones and leaves out a portion. The repertoire holds about 130,000 clones, with approximately 82% as singletons. The V gene is TRBV18, the J gene TRBJ2-3; TRBD1 aligns across 8 bases. This receptor was taken from a female donor in good health and CMV-seronegative. Specimen: PBMCs. The CDR3 loop reads CASSTSTGVQDTQYF. DNA of the CDR3: TGTGCCAGCTCAACATCGACAGGGGTTCAAGATACGCAGTATTTT.